This TCR beta chain originates from a study of T cells in Graves' hyperthyroidism and ophthalmopathy. This clonotype was observed many times. The germline V gene has CDR1 GTSNPN and CDR2 SVGIG (reference sequence). V was clipped by 2 bases and J by 3 bases; unmatched bases: 3. This CDR3 spans 13 amino acids. Amplification of TCR beta CDR3 regions was performed using RNA transcripts as template. First-round RT-PCR of the TCR CDR3 relied on the HTBI primer set. TCRdb redid the calling of the multiplex PCR reads with MiXCR, one entry per CDR3 protein. The table shows some 360,000 distinct CDR3 sequences, with around 18% occurring only once.

The chain uses TRBV30 and TRBJ2-7; TRBD1 matches at 8 bases. The clonotype comes from a woman aged 35 to 49 with Graves' ophthalmopathy. The sample was blood. CDR3 amino acids: CAWSLGQDYEQYF. The CDR3 DNA sequence: TGTGCCTGGAGTCTGGGACAGGACTACGAGCAGTACTTC.